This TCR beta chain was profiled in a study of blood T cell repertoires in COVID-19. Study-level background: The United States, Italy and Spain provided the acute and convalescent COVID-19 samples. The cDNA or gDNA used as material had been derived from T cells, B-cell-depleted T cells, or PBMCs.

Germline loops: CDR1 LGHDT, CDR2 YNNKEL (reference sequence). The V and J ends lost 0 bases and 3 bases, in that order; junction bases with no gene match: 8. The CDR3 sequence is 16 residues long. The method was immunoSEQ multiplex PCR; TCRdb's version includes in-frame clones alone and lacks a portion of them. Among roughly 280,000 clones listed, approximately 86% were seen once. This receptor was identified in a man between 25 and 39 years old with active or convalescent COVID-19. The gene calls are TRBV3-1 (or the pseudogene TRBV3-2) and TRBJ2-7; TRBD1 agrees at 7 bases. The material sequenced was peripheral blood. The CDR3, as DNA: TGTGCCAGCAGCCAAGATCTTGGGACAGCGATCTACGAGCAGTACTTC. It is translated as CASSQDLGTAIYEQYF.